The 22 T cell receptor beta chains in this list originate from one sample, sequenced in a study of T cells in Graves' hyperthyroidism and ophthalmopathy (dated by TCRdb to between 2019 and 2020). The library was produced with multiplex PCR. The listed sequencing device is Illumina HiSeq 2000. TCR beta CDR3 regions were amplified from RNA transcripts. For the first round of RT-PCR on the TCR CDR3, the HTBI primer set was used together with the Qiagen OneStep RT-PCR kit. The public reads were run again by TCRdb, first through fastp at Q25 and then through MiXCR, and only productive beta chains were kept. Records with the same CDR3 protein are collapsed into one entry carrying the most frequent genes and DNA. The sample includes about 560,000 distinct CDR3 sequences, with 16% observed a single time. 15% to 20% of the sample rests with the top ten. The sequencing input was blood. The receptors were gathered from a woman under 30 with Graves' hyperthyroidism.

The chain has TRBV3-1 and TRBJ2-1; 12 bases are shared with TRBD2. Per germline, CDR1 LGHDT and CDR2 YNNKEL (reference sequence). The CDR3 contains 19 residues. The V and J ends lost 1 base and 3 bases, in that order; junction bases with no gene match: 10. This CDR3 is CASSQVNPSGRGYYNEQFF. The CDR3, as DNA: TGTGCCAGCAGCCAAGTAAATCCTAGCGGGAGGGGGTACTACAATGAGCAGTTCTTC.

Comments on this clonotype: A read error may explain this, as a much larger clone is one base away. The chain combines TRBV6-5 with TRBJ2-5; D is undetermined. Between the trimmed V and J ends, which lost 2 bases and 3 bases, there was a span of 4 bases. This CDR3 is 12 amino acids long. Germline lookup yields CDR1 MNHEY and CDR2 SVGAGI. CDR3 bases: TGTGCCAGCAGTTACACAGAAGAGACCCAGTACTTC. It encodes CASSYTEETQYF.

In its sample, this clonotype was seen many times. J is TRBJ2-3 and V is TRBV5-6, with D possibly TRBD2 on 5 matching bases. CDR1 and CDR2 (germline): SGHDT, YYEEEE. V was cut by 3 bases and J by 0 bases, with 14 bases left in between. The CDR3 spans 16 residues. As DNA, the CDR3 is TGTGCCAGCAGCTGGGAGCTGGGAATTAGCACAGATACGCAGTATTTT. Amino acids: CASSWELGISTDTQYF.

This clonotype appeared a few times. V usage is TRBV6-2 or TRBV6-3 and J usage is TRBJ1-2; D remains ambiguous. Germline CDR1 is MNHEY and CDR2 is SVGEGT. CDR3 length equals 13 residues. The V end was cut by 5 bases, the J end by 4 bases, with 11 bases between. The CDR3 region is CASSTGYSYGYTF. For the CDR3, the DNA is TGTGCCAGCAGTACCGGGTACTCCTATGGCTACACCTTC.

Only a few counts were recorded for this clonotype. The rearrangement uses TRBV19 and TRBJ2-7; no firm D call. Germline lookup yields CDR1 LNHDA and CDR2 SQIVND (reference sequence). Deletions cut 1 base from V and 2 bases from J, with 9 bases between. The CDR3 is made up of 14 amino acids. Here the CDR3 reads CASSIAHQPYEQYF. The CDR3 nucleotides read TGTGCCAGTAGTATAGCACACCAACCCTACGAGCAGTACTTC.

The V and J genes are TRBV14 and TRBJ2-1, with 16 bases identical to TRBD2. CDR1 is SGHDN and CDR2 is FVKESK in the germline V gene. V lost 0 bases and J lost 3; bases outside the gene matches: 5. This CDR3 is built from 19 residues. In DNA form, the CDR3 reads TGTGCCAGCAGCCAAGACGGGACTAGCGGGGGGGTGGTCTACAATGAGCAGTTCTTC. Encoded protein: CASSQDGTSGGVVYNEQFF.

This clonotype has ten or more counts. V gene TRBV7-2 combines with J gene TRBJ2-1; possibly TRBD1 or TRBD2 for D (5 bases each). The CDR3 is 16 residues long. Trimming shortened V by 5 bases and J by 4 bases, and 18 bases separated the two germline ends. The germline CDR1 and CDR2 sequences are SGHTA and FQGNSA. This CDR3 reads CASSPTGTPTYNEQFF. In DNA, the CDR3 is TGTGCCAGCAGCCCAACCGGGACCCCCACTTACAATGAGCAGTTCTTC.

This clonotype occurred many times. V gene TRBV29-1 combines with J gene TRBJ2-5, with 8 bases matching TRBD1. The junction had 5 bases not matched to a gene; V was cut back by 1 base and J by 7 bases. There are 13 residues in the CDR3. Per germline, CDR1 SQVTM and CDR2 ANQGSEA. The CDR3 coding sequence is TGCAGCGTTGAAGGACAGGGGATTGGGACCCAGTACTTC. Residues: CSVEGQGIGTQYF.

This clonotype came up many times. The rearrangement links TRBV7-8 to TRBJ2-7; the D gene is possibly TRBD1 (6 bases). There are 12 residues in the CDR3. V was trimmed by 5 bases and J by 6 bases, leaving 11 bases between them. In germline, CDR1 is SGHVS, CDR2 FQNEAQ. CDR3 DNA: TGTGCCAGCAGCATAGTACAGGGCGAGCAGTACTTC. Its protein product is CASSIVQGEQYF.

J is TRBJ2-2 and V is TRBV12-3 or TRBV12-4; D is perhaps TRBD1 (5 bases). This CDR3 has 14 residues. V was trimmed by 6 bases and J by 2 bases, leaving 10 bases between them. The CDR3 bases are TGTGCCAGCAGGCGAACAGGAAACACCGGGGAGCTGTTTTTT. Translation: CASRRTGNTGELFF.

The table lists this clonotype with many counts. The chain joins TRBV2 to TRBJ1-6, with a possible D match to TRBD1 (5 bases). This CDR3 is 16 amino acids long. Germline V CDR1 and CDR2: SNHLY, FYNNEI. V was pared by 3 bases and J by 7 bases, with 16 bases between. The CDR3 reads CASSDGLWGHNSPLHF. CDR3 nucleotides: TGTGCCAGCAGTGACGGACTGTGGGGCCACAATTCACCCCTCCACTTT. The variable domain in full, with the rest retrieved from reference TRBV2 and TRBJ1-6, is EPEVTQTPSHQVTQMGQEVILRCVPISNHLYFYWYRQILGQKVEFLVSFYNNEISEKSEIFDDQFSVERPDGSNFTLKIRSTKLEDSAMYFCASSDGLWGHNSPLHFGNGTRLTVT.

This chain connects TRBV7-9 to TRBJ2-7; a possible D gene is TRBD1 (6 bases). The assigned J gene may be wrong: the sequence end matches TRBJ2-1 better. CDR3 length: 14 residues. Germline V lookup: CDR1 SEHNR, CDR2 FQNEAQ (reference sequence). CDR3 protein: CASSEKRDNYEQFF. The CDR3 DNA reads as TGTGCCAGCAGCGAAAAACGGGACAACTACGAGCAGTTCTTC.

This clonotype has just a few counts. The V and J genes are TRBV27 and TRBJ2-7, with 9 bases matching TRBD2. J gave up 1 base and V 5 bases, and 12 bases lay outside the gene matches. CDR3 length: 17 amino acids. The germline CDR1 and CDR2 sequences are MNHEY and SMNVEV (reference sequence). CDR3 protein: CASSPVLAGVLSYEQYF. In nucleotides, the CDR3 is TGTGCCAGCAGTCCTGTACTAGCGGGCGTTCTGTCCTACGAGCAGTACTTC.

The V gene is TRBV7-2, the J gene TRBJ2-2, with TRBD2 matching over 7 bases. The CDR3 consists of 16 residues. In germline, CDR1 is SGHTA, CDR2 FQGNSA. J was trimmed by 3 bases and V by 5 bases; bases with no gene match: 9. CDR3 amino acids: CASSPRVGGDTGELFF. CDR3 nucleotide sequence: TGTGCCAGCAGCCCCCGTGTTGGGGGGGACACCGGGGAGCTGTTTTTT.

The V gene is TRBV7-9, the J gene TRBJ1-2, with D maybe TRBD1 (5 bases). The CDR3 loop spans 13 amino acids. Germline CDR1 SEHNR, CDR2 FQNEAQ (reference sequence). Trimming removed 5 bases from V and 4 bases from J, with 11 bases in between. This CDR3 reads CASSPQGLYGYTF. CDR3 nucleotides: TGTGCCAGCAGCCCGCAGGGTCTCTATGGCTACACCTTC.

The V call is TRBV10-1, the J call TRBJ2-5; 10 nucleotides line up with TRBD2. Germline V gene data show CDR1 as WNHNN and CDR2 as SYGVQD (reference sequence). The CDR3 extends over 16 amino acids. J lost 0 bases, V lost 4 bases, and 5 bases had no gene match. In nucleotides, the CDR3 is TGCGCCAGCAGTGCTGCTAGCGGGGGCAACCAAGAGACCCAGTACTTC. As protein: CASSAASGGNQETQYF.

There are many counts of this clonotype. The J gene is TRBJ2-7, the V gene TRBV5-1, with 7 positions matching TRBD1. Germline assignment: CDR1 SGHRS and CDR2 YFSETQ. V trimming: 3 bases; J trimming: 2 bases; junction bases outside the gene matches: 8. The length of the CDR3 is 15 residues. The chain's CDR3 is CASSSRTGPTYEQYF. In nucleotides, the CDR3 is TGCGCCAGCAGCTCACGGACAGGACCAACCTACGAGCAGTACTTC.

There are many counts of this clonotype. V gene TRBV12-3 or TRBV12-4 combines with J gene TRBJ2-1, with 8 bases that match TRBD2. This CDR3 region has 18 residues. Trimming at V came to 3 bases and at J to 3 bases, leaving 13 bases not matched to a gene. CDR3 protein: CASSLLGLVGGYYNEQFF. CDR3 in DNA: TGTGCCAGCAGTTTGTTGGGACTAGTGGGAGGTTACTACAATGAGCAGTTCTTC.

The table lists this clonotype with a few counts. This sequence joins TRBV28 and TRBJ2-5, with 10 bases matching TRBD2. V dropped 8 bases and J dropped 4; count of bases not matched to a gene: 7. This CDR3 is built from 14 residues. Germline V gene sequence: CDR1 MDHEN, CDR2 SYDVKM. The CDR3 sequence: CASSLAGWGETQYF. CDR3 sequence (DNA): TGTGCCAGCTCACTAGCGGGATGGGGAGAGACCCAGTACTTC.

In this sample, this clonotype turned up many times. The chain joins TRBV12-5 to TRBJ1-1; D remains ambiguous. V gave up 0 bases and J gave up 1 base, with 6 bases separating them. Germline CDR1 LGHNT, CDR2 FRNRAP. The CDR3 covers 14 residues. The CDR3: CASGLVTPNTEAFF. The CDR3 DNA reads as TGTGCTAGTGGTTTGGTAACCCCGAACACTGAAGCTTTCTTT.

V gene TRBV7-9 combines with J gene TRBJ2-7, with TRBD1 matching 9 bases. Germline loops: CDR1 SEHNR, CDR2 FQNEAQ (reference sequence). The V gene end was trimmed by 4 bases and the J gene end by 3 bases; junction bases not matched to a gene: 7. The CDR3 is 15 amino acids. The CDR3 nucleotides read TGTGCCAGCAGCTCGCCCGGGACAGGGAGCTACGAGCAGTACTTC. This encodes CASSSPGTGSYEQYF.

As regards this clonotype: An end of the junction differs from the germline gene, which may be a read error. The CDR3 DNA follows: TGTGCCAGCAGCCCTCGCACGAACACTGAAGCTTGCTTT. It yields the protein CASSPRTNTEACF. This chain uses TRBV3-1 with TRBJ1-1; no definite D call. The germline V gene has CDR1 LGHDT and CDR2 YNNKEL (reference sequence). The CDR3 extends over 13 amino acids.